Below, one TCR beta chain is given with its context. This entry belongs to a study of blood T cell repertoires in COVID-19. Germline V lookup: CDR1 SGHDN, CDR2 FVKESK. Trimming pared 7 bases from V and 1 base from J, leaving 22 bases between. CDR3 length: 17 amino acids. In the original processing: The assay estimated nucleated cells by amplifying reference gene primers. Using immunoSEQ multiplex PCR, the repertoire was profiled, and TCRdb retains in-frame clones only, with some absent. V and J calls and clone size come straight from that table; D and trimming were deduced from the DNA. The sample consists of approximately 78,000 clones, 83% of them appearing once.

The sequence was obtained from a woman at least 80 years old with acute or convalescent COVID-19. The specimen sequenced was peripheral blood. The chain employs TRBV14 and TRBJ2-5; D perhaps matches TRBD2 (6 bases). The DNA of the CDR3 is TGTGCCAGCACCGCCATTTCTGGCGGGACGGCCCAAGAGACCCAGTACTTC. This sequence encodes CASTAISGGTAQETQYF.